The clone carrying this T cell receptor beta chain was picked up a small number of times. The antigen remains undetermined. This CDR3 contains 15 residues. V was pared by 5 bases and J by 9 bases, with 20 bases between. Germline values: CDR1 SGHVS, CDR2 FQNEAQ. This sample was taken from a study of response to subunit inactivated influenza vaccine. Findings and caveats of the study: Few additional T cells are recruited per seasonal influenza vaccination, authors suggested.

TCRdb recomputed calls from the RT-PCR reads with MiXCR, one row per CDR3 protein. The sample yields 600,000 to 850,000 distinct CDR3 sequences, around 15% seen once. The starting material was PBMCs from blood, obtained 14 to 15 days before vaccination. The clonotype originates from a middle-aged man who received an inactivated influenza vaccine. The chain is built from TRBV7-8 and TRBJ2-1, with D tentatively TRBD1 or TRBD2 (5 bases each). The CDR3: CASSLDSLGGREQFF. The CDR3 bases are TGTGCCAGCAGCCTAGACAGCCTCGGAGGCCGTGAGCAGTTCTTC.